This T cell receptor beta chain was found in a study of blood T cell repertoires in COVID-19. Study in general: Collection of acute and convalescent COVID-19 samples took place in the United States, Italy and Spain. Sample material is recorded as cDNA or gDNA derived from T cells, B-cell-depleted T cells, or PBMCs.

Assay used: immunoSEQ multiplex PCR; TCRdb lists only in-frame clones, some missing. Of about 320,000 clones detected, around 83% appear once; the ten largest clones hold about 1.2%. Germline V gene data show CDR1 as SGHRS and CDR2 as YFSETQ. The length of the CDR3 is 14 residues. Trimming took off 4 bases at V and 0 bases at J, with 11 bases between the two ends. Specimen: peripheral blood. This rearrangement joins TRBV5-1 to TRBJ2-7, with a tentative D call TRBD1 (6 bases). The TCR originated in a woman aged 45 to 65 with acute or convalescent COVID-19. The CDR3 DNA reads TGCGCCAGCAGCCCTGGACAGTACTCCTACGAGCAGTACGTC. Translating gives CASSPGQYSYEQYV.